This TCR beta chain stems from a study of blood T cell repertoires in COVID-19. Whole-study context: The samples span acute and convalescent COVID-19 from the United States, Italy and Spain. T cells, B-cell-depleted T cells, or PBMCs supplied cDNA or gDNA.

Authors' processing steps: Amplified reference gene primers provided the basis for estimating nucleated cell counts. Profiling relied on immunoSEQ multiplex PCR, and the TCRdb table lists in-frame clones only, not all of them. V, J and clone size reflect that table, while D and trimming were determined from the DNA. This sample carries under 75,000 clones, roughly three quarters of them seen once, and the ten largest clones take 15% to 19%. CDR1 and CDR2 from the germline V gene are LNHDA and SQIVND (reference sequence). This CDR3 contains 14 residues. The germline V and J ends were trimmed by 3 bases and 0 bases, with 7 bases remaining between them.

Sequencing used peripheral blood. This sequence joins TRBV19 and TRBJ2-3; no definite D call. The receptor was derived from a man older than 75 with acute or convalescent COVID-19. This CDR3 reads CASSMSSSTDTQYF. In DNA, the CDR3 is TGTGCCAGTAGTATGAGTAGCAGCACAGATACGCAGTATTTT.